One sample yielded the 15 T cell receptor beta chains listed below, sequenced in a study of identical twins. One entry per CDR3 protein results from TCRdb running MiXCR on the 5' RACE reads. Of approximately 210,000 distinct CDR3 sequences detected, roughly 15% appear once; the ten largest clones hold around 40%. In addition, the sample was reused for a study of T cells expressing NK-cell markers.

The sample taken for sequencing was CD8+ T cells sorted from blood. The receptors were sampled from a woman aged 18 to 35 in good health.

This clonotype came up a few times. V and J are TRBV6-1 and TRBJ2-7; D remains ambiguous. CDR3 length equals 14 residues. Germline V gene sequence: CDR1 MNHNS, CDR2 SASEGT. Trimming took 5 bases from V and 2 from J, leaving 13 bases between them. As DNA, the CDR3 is TGTGCCAGCAGTACGGTCCGGGCTACCTACGAGCAGTACTTC. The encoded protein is CASSTVRATYEQYF.

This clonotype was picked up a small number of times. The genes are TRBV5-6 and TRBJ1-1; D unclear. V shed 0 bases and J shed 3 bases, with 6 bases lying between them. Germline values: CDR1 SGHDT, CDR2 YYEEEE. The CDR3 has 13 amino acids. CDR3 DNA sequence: TGTGCCAGCAGCTTGGGAACCTACACTGAAGCTTTCTTT. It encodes CASSLGTYTEAFF.

The CDR3 nucleotides read TGTGCCAGCGGAATAGGCGAATCGGGTCAGCCCCAGCATTTT. This translates into CASGIGESGQPQHF. The V gene is TRBV6-1, the J gene TRBJ1-5; D ambiguous. V lost 8 bases, J lost 6 bases, and 17 bases lay in between. CDR1 is MNHNS and CDR2 is SASEGT in the germline V gene. The CDR3 is made up of 14 amino acids.

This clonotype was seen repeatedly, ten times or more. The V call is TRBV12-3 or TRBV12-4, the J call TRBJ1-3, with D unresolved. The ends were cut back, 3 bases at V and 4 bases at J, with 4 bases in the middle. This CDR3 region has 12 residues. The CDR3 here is CASSFLGNTIYF. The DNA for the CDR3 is TGTGCCAGCAGTTTTTTGGGAAACACCATATATTTT.

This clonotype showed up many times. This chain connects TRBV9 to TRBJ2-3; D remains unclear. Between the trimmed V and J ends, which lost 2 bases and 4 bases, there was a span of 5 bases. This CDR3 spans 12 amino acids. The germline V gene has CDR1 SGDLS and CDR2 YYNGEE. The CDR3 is CASSVRADTQYF. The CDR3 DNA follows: TGTGCCAGCAGCGTCCGGGCAGATACGCAGTATTTT.

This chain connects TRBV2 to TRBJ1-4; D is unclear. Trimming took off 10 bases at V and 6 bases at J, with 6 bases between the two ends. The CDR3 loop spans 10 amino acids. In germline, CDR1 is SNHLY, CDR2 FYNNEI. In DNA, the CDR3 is TGTGCCACCTCAGATGAAAAACTGTTTTTT. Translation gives CATSDEKLFF. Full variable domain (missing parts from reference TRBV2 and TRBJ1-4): EPEVTQTPSHQVTQMGQEVILRCVPISNHLYFYWYRQILGQKVEFLVSFYNNEISEKSEIFDDQFSVERPDGSNFTLKIRSTKLEDSAMYFCATSDEKLFFGSGTQLSVL.

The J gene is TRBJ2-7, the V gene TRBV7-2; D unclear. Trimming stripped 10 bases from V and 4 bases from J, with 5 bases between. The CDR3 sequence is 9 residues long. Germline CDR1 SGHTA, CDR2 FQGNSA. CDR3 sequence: CATVYEQYF. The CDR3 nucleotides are TGTGCCACCGTATACGAGCAGTACTTC.

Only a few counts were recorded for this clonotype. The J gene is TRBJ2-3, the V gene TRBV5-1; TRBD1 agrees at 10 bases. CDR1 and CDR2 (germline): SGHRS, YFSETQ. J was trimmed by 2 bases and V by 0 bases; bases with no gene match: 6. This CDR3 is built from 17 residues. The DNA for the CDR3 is TGCGCCAGCAGCTTGGACTACGGGACAGGGGTCACAGATACGCAGTATTTT. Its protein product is CASSLDYGTGVTDTQYF.

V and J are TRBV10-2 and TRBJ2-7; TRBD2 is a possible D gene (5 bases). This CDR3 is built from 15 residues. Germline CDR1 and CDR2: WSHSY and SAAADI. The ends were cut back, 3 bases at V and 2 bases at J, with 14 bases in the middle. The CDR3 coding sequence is TGCGCCAGCAGTGAATTAGGCGGGCCGGCCTACGAGCAGTACTTC. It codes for CASSELGGPAYEQYF.

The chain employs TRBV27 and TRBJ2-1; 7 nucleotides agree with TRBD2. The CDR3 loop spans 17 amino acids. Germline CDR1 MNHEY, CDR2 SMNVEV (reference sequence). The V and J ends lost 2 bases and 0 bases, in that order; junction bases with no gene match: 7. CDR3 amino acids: CASSLLWGEGSYNEQFF. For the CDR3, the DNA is TGTGCCAGCAGTTTACTTTGGGGGGAGGGCTCCTACAATGAGCAGTTCTTC.

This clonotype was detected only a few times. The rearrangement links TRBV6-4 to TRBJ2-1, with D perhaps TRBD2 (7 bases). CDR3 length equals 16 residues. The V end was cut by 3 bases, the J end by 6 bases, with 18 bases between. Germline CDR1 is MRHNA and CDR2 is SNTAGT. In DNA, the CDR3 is TGTGCCAGCAGTGAAAGTGGCGGGGGCGCTATCAATGAGCAGTTCTTC. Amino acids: CASSESGGGAINEQFF.

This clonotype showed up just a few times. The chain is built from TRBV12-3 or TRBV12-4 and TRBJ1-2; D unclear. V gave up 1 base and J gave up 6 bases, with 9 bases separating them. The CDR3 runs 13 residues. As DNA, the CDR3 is TGTGCCAGCAGTTTAGTCAGTGGAGATGGCTACACCTTC. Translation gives CASSLVSGDGYTF.

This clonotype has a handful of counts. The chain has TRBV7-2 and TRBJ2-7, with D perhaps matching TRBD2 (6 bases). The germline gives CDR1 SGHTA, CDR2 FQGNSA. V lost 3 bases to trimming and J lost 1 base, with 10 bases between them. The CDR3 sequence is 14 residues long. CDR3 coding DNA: TGTGCCAGCAGCTTCTGGGAGGTTTCCTACGAGCAGTACTTC. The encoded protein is CASSFWEVSYEQYF.

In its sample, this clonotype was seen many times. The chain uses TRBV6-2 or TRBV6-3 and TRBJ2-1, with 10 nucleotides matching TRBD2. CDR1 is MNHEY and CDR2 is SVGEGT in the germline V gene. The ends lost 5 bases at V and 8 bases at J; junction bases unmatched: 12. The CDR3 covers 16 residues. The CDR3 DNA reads TGTGCCAGCAGTATAGCGGGAGGAAGTTTCACCGATGAGCAGTTCTTC. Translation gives CASSIAGGSFTDEQFF.

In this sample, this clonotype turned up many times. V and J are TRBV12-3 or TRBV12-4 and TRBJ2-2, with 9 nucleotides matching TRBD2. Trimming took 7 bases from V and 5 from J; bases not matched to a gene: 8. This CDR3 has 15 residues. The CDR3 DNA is TGTGCCAGCACCATTAGCGGGAGTCGTACCGGGGAGCTGTTTTTT. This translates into CASTISGSRTGELFF.